The source of this T cell receptor beta chain is a study of breast tumors, draining lymph nodes, adjacent tissues. TCRdb processed the multiplex PCR reads anew with MiXCR; each CDR3 protein has one entry. Here the sample spans approximately 120,000 distinct CDR3 sequences, roughly 20% being singletons. Note on this clonotype: Its antigen is unknown.

Whole-study results and caveats: Tumor repertoires ranked between lymph nodes and nontumor tissue in diversity, with V and J gene preferences.

The lymph nodes were axillary draining lymph nodes from breast cancer patients. The CDR3 contains 13 residues. In germline, CDR1 is MNHEY, CDR2 SMNVEV (reference sequence). The ends were cut back, 3 bases at V and 4 bases at J, with 9 bases in the middle. The TCR comes from a female donor with breast cancer. Some clones in this sample may be carry-over from other donors' samples. Input material: axillary lymph node tissue. The chain carries TRBV27 and TRBJ1-2; D gene ambiguous. In nucleotides, the CDR3 is TGTGCCAGCAGTTTTCAGGATGGCTATGGCTACACCTTC. Amino acids: CASSFQDGYGYTF.